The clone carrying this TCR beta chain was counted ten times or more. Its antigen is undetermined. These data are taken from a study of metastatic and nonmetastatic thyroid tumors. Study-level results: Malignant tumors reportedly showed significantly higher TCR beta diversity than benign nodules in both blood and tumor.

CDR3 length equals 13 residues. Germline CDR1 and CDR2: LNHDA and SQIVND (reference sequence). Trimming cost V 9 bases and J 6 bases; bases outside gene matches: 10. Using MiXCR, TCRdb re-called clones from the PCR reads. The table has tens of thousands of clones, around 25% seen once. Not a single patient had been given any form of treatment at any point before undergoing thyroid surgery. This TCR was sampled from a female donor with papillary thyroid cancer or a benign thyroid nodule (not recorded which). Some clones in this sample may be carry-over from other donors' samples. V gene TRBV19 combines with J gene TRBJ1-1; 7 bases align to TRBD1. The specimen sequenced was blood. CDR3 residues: CASHLRGQAEAFF. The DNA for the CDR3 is TGTGCCAGCCACCTTAGGGGGCAGGCTGAAGCTTTCTTT.